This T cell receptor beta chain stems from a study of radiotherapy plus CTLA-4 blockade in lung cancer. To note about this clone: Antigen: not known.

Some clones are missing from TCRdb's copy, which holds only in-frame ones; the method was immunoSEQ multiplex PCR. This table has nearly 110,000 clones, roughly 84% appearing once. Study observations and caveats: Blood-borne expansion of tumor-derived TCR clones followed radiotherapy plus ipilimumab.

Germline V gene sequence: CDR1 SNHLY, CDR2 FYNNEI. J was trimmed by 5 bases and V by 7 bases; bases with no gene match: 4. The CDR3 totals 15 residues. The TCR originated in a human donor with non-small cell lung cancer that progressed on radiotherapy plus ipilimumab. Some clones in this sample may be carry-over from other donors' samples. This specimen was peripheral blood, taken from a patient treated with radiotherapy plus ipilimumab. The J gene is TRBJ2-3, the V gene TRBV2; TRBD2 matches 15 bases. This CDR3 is CASTRTSGGGDTQYF. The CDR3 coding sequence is TGTGCCAGCACTCGGACTAGCGGGGGGGGAGATACGCAGTATTTT.